This T cell receptor (beta chain) stems from a study of molecular identifiers for immune sequencing clone quantification listed by TCRdb under 2018. Some background on the complete study: For a replicate experiment, RNA from approximately 20,000 or 100,000 naive CD8 T cells was divided into five aliquots, of which four were sequenced. This methods study benchmarked molecular-identifier clustering-based TCR repertoire sequencing (MIDCIRS) and TCR RNA copy counting, using CD8 T cells to do so. Broad study findings and their caveats: Highly expanded clone sizes could be underestimated because identical TCR molecules may share a barcode. The naive libraries included spiked-in Jurkat TCR RNA (around nine copies' worth), and this Jurkat TCR RNA is not part of the donor repertoire. In CMV-specific effector cells, over 99% of molecules were held by clones above 20 RNA copies, whereas under 1% of molecules were held by such clones in naive cells. Even against a background of some 1 million naive CD8 T cells, spiked-in Jurkat TCR RNA amounting to a single cell's worth was reported to be detectable. Modeling estimated 3 to 3.5 recovered TCR RNA copies per cell, compared with about 10 by digital PCR, which implies 30% to 35% capture efficiency. Without barcode sub-clustering, chimeric consensus sequences inflated TCR diversity; chimeras reached as high as 47%.

Naive CD8 T cell libraries were made from around 20,000 to 1,000,000 sorted cells using 10%, 30% or 50% of purified RNA. Naive CD8 T cells were FACS-sorted as CD8+CD4-CCR7+CD45RA+ on a BD FACSAria II into RLT Plus buffer. To test detection sensitivity, Jurkat RNA equal to around 11 TCR copies was added to samples of roughly 18,000-1,000,000 naive CD8 T cells. Enrichment of CD8 T cells was done with RosetteSep CD8+ T Cell Enrichment Cocktail plus Ficoll-Paque, and ACK red cell lysis came afterward. In its sample, this clonotype was seen once. No antigen is known for it. No much larger clone exists at a distance of one base, and base qualities are not known. A lone read gives weak evidence. V is shortened by 0 bases, J by 6 bases, and the region joining them spans 14 bases. CDR1 and CDR2 are read off the germline V gene as LGHNA and YNFKEQ. The CDR3 numbers 15 residues from cysteine through phenylalanine. Only the CDR3 DNA is retained, 45 bases long and in frame from the first base.

Libraries came from PCR. TCRdb shows the sequencer as NextSeq 500. Bulk TCR libraries were made following a previously described method, with the TCR primers given in Table S5. Total RNA was purified with the Qiagen AllPrep DNA/RNA kit. Before analysis, reads from multiple sequencing runs of one library were combined. As for the original processing: Reads were retained only if an exact TCR constant sequence was present, and the retained reads were trimmed to 150 nt and grouped according to their 12-nt molecular barcodes. Reads within each barcode group were sub-clustered using a 15% Levenshtein threshold, and quality-weighted consensus sequences were constructed for each RNA molecule. Non-functional sequences were filtered out, along with any lower-count sequence sitting one edit away from another sequence. Barcode sub-clusters with fewer than 20% of the maximum read count were removed, based on fitting two negative binomial distributions. TCRdb cleaned the public reads at Q25 with fastp, built clones with MiXCR and kept in-frame beta chains. Every CDR3 protein is listed once, alongside the most common genes and DNA of its rows. These V and J calls derive from TCRdb rather than the authors' analysis. The sample includes approximately 97,000 distinct CDR3 sequences, with around 37% observed a single time. The top ten clonotypes cover less than 10% of the sample.

The rearranged segments are TRBV4-2 and TRBJ1-1, with the D gene call left open. The TCR was taken from a human donor in good health. Some libraries in this study had Jurkat cell RNA spiked in. Sequencing used naive CD8+ T cells from blood, with Jurkat cell RNA spiked in. The cell subset or site label here, explained by the study, means: FACS-sorted CD8+CD4-CCR7+CD45RA+ naive T cells. In nucleotides, the sequence is TGTGCCAGCAGCCAAGATCCGGGGAAGGCCCCTGAAGCTTTCTTT. Its translation is CASSQDPGKAPEAFF.